This T cell receptor beta chain emerged from a study of lymphopenia after photon versus proton radiotherapy. V was pared by 5 bases and J by 5 bases, with 15 bases between. This CDR3 region has 14 residues. Germline loops: CDR1 SEHNR, CDR2 FQNEAQ (reference sequence). The repertoire was sequenced with immunoSEQ multiplex PCR; TCRdb's copy has only in-frame clones and lacks some. Found here are approximately 7,300 clones, about 92% of them singletons; the top ten hold 1.5% to 2%. The chain joins TRBV7-9 to TRBJ1-1, with D perhaps matching TRBD1 (6 bases). The input for sequencing was peripheral blood, taken from a patient treated with photon-based radiotherapy. This clonotype was obtained from a woman aged 50 to 60 with cholangiocarcinoma. The CDR3 nucleotides read TGTGCCAGCAGCCCCTACAGGGTAGGGACTGAAGCTTTCTTT. This encodes CASSPYRVGTEAFF.